This T cell receptor (beta chain) was profiled in a study of PD-1 blockade in classical Hodgkin lymphoma. General study results and limits: Newly diagnosed patients reportedly trailed healthy donors in baseline TCR diversity.

J gave up 5 bases and V 6 bases, and 7 bases lay outside the gene matches. Germline CDR1 and CDR2: MDHEN and SYDVKM. This CDR3 has 14 amino acids. With respect to this clone: The antigen is not known.

Generated by immunoSEQ multiplex PCR, the TCRdb table keeps only in-frame clones and is missing some. This sample has roughly 25,000 clones; around 67% occur once, and the top ten carry approximately 12%. No patient escaped relapse after autologous stem cell transplantation, and brentuximab vedotin exposure varied. Sequencing used peripheral blood mononuclear cells (PBMCs), obtained before the second cycle of nivolumab. This chain links TRBV28 with TRBJ1-5, with 7 bases identical to TRBD1. This TCR was recovered from a human donor with classical Hodgkin lymphoma. The CDR3 is CASSRGVRDQPQHF. CDR3 nucleotides: TGTGCCAGCAGCAGGGGGGTTCGGGATCAGCCCCAGCATTTT.